Following are 26 T cell receptor beta chains from one sample sequenced in a study of blood T cell repertoires in COVID-19. The method was immunoSEQ multiplex PCR; TCRdb's version includes in-frame clones alone and lacks a portion of them. This table has more than 80,000 clones, roughly 87% appearing once. The sample was peripheral blood. The receptors were gathered from a woman between 55 and 75 years old with COVID-19, enrolled during active disease.

The V call is TRBV7-2, the J call TRBJ2-5; 11 bases are a match to TRBD2. Germline V CDR1 and CDR2: SGHTA, FQGNSA. V dropped 0 bases and J dropped 2; count of bases not matched to a gene: 8. There are 18 residues in the CDR3. CDR3 in DNA: TGTGCCAGCAGCTTAGCGCGGGGACTAGCGGTATTACAAGAGACCCAGTACTTC. Encoded protein: CASSLARGLAVLQETQYF.

V usage is TRBV11-2 and J usage is TRBJ2-7; 12 positions match TRBD2. The trim removed 5 bases at V and 2 bases at J, leaving 7 bases unmatched. The CDR3 runs to 16 residues. The germline gives CDR1 SGHAT, CDR2 FQNNGV. CDR3 loop: CASSPRPSGGAYEQYF. The CDR3 DNA reads TGTGCCAGCAGCCCAAGACCTAGCGGGGGGGCCTACGAGCAGTACTTC.

The V call is TRBV2, the J call TRBJ1-1; perhaps TRBD1 as D (6 bases). The CDR3 has 16 residues. V lost 10 bases to trimming and J lost 2 bases, with 23 bases between them. CDR1 is SNHLY, CDR2 FYNNEI, per germline. The CDR3 protein is CATRDTLGDINTEAFF. For the CDR3, the DNA is TGTGCCACTAGGGACACTTTGGGTGACATAAACACTGAAGCTTTCTTT.

The V gene is TRBV19, the J gene TRBJ1-1, with 8 positions matching TRBD1. The germline V gene encodes CDR1 LNHDA and CDR2 SQIVND (reference sequence). The CDR3 has 15 amino acids. Germline trimming cut 5 bases from V and 1 base from J; bases unmatched to any gene: 6. The chain's CDR3 is CASSVGGTGNTEAFF. The DNA of the CDR3 is TGTGCCAGTAGTGTCGGGGGGACAGGGAACACTGAAGCTTTCTTT.

This rearrangement joins TRBV6-5 to TRBJ2-1; D may be TRBD1 (6 bases). This CDR3 spans 15 amino acids. V was shortened by 6 bases and J by 0 bases, with 12 bases between the two germline ends. Germline V gene lookup returns CDR1 MNHEY and CDR2 SVGAGI. CDR3 amino acids: CASRGDTSSYNEQFF. Here the CDR3 DNA reads TGTGCCAGCAGGGGGGACACGAGCTCCTACAATGAGCAGTTCTTC.

CDR3 bases: TGTGCCAGCAGCTTAGGTCCACAGGGGATTGCTTTCTTT. This encodes CASSLGPQGIAFF. The chain employs TRBV7-9 and TRBJ1-1, with 7 bases that match TRBD1. The CDR3 covers 13 residues. Germline CDR1 and CDR2: SEHNR and FQNEAQ (reference sequence). Trimming took 1 base from V and 11 from J; bases not matched to a gene: 7.

This rearrangement joins TRBV11-2 to TRBJ2-3; 8 bases align to TRBD2. The CDR3 loop spans 13 amino acids. Per germline, CDR1 SGHAT and CDR2 FQNNGV. Unmatched junction bases numbered 3, after V lost 8 bases and J lost 2 bases. This chain's CDR3 is CASLAGLTDTQYF. The CDR3 DNA is TGTGCCAGCTTAGCGGGACTCACAGATACGCAGTATTTT.

This chain connects TRBV18 to TRBJ1-2, with 9 nucleotides matching TRBD1. The CDR3 spans 14 residues. The germline V gene has CDR1 KGHSH and CDR2 LQKENI. J lost 7 bases, V lost 0 bases, and 3 bases had no gene match. CDR3 amino acids: CASSPPGTGTGYTF. CDR3 DNA sequence: TGTGCCAGCTCACCACCCGGGACAGGGACTGGCTACACCTTC.

CDR3 DNA: TGTGCCAGCAGCCGACTTGGCACAGATACGCAGTATTTT. This translates into CASSRLGTDTQYF. V is TRBV6-6 and J is TRBJ2-3; no reliable D call. Between the trimmed V and J ends, which lost 6 bases and 1 base, there was a span of 8 bases. Germline lookup yields CDR1 MNHNY and CDR2 SVGAGI (reference sequence). The CDR3 is made up of 13 amino acids.

About this clone itself: Within the sample, other DNA sequences also encode this same CDR3. The chain employs TRBV7-2 and TRBJ2-7; D possibly corresponds to TRBD1 (5 bases). Per germline, CDR1 SGHTA and CDR2 FQGNSA. The CDR3 is made up of 14 amino acids. V lost 1 base, J lost 0 bases, and 7 bases lay in between. The CDR3 is CASSLDRYSYEQYF. CDR3 nucleotide sequence: TGTGCCAGCAGCTTAGACAGGTACTCCTACGAGCAGTACTTC. Full variable domain (missing parts from reference TRBV7-2 and TRBJ2-7): GAGVSQSPSNKVTEKGKDVELRCDPISGHTALYWYRQSLGQGLEFLIYFQGNSAPDKSGLPSDRFSAERTGGSVSTLTIQRTQQEDSAVYLCASSLDRYSYEQYFGPGTRLTVT.

The genes are TRBV19 and TRBJ1-5; no clear D. Germline CDR1 reads LNHDA; CDR2 reads SQIVND (reference sequence). The length of the CDR3 is 14 residues. The V gene lost 3 bases and the J gene lost 0 bases, with 6 bases spanning the gap. This CDR3 reads CASSIRVSNQPQHF. The CDR3, as DNA: TGTGCCAGTAGTATTAGAGTTAGCAATCAGCCCCAGCATTTT.

The chain has TRBV10-1 and TRBJ1-1; D remains ambiguous. The germline gives CDR1 WNHNN, CDR2 SYGVQD (reference sequence). Trimming pared 0 bases from V and 5 bases from J, leaving 10 bases between. CDR3 length: 14 amino acids. The CDR3 sequence is CASSESGGRTEAFF. The CDR3 nucleotides are TGCGCCAGCAGTGAGTCAGGAGGGAGGACTGAAGCTTTCTTT.

In this sample, this clone turned up a few times. This chain connects TRBV7-9 to TRBJ2-1; 14 bases fit TRBD2. The CDR3 spans 18 residues. Germline CDR1 and CDR2: SEHNR and FQNEAQ (reference sequence). V shed 5 bases, J shed 6 bases, and the junction held 12 bases outside the gene matches. CDR3 DNA sequence: TGTGCCAGCAGCATAAGACTAGCGGGGGGGCATTTTGGCAATGAGCAGTTCTTC. Translating it yields CASSIRLAGGHFGNEQFF.

This clone was picked up a small number of times. The V and J genes are TRBV20-1 and TRBJ2-5; 11 positions match TRBD2. Germline V gene lookup returns CDR1 DFQATT and CDR2 SNEGSKA (reference sequence). V lost 6 bases to trimming and J lost 1 base; unmatched junction nucleotides: 7. This CDR3 is 15 amino acids long. The chain's CDR3 is CSASTSGGFQETQYF. The CDR3 coding sequence is TGCAGTGCCAGTACTAGCGGGGGCTTCCAAGAGACCCAGTACTTC.

The chain recombines TRBV3-1 (or the pseudogene TRBV3-2) with TRBJ2-1, with TRBD2 matching 11 bases. V was clipped by 3 bases and J by 9 bases; unmatched bases: 7. This CDR3 contains 15 residues. Germline values: CDR1 LGHDT, CDR2 YNNKEL (reference sequence). CDR3 protein: CASSHVSGGAREQFF. The CDR3, as DNA: TGTGCCAGCAGCCACGTTAGCGGGGGGGCACGTGAGCAGTTCTTC.

The rearrangement joins TRBV7-2 to TRBJ2-4; tentatively, D is TRBD2 (6 bases). The CDR3 spans 15 residues. The germline V gene encodes CDR1 SGHTA and CDR2 FQGNSA. The ends were cut back, 2 bases at V and 1 base at J, with 9 bases in the middle. CDR3 DNA sequence: TGTGCCAGCAGCTTACCAGGGACTGCCAAAAACATTCAGTACTTC. Its translation: CASSLPGTAKNIQYF. Combining the CDR3 with reference TRBV7-2 and TRBJ2-4 gives the whole variable domain GAGVSQSPSNKVTEKGKDVELRCDPISGHTALYWYRQSLGQGLEFLIYFQGNSAPDKSGLPSDRFSAERTGGSVSTLTIQRTQQEDSAVYLCASSLPGTAKNIQYFGAGTRLSVL.

V and J are TRBV9 and TRBJ2-7; D possibly corresponds to TRBD2 (6 bases). Trimming removed 4 bases at V and 3 bases at J, with 11 bases between. Germline loops: CDR1 SGDLS, CDR2 YYNGEE. The CDR3 extends over 13 amino acids. CDR3 sequence reads: CASSPRDFYEQYF. The CDR3 DNA follows: TGTGCCAGCAGCCCCCGGGACTTCTACGAGCAGTACTTC. The entire variable domain, with the rest obtained from reference TRBV9 and TRBJ2-7, is as follows: DSGVTQTPKHLITATGQRVTLRCSPRSGDLSVYWYQQSLDQGLQFLIQYYNGEERAKGNILERFSAQQFPDLHSELNLSSLELGDSALYFCASSPRDFYEQYFGPGTRLTVT.

The J gene is TRBJ1-2, the V gene TRBV16; D uncertain. V lost 5 bases to trimming and J lost 2 bases, with 9 bases between them. This CDR3 is built from 13 residues. Germline CDR1 is KGHSY and CDR2 is FQNENV. In DNA, the CDR3 is TGTGCCAGCAGCTCGAGGGTAAACTATGGCTACACCTTC. This codes for CASSSRVNYGYTF.

This clone was counted a single time. V usage is TRBV15 and J usage is TRBJ2-7; 11 bases match TRBD1. This CDR3 has 16 residues. J was trimmed by 2 bases and V by 8 bases; bases with no gene match: 11. CDR1 is LNHNV, CDR2 YYDKDF, per germline (reference sequence). CDR3 nucleotides: TGTGCCACCGCTACGGGGACAGGGGGGATCCCCTACGAGCAGTACTTC. It specifies CATATGTGGIPYEQYF.

This clone was counted a few times. V is TRBV7-9 and J is TRBJ2-3; D gene unclear. Trimming shortened V by 5 bases and J by 1 base, and 7 bases separated the two germline ends. CDR3 size: 13 residues. Looked up from germline, CDR1 is SEHNR and CDR2 is FQNEAQ (reference sequence). The CDR3: CASSQEGTDTQYF. CDR3 bases: TGTGCCAGCAGCCAAGAGGGCACAGATACGCAGTATTTT.

The chain couples TRBV5-1 to TRBJ2-3, with TRBD1 as a possible D gene (5 bases). Trimming removed 2 bases from V and 13 bases from J, with 11 bases in between. This CDR3 contains 11 residues. CDR1 is SGHRS and CDR2 is YFSETQ in the germline V gene. CDR3 sequence reads: CASSFQGPEYF. The CDR3 DNA sequence: TGCGCCAGCAGCTTCCAGGGCCCAGAGTATTTT.

The chain joins TRBV9 to TRBJ1-5, with a possible D match to TRBD1 (5 bases). Trimming removed 3 bases from V and 2 bases from J, with 9 bases in between. CDR3 length: 14 amino acids. The germline CDR1 and CDR2 sequences are SGDLS and YYNGEE. The CDR3 sequence: CASSGGVGNQPQHF. The CDR3, as DNA: TGTGCCAGCAGCGGGGGGGTTGGCAATCAGCCCCAGCATTTT. Full variable domain (remainder filled in from reference TRBV9 and TRBJ1-5): DSGVTQTPKHLITATGQRVTLRCSPRSGDLSVYWYQQSLDQGLQFLIQYYNGEERAKGNILERFSAQQFPDLHSELNLSSLELGDSALYFCASSGGVGNQPQHFGDGTRLSIL.

The chain links TRBV5-1 to TRBJ1-3; 7 bases agree with TRBD1. The CDR3 extends over 15 amino acids. With 1 base clipped from V and 2 bases from J, the junction kept 3 bases outside the gene matches. The germline CDR1 and CDR2 sequences are SGHRS and YFSETQ. This CDR3 is CASSLQGEAGNTIYF. CDR3 sequence (DNA): TGCGCCAGCAGCTTGCAGGGGGAAGCTGGAAACACCATATATTTT.

The chain couples TRBV12-3 or TRBV12-4 to TRBJ1-2, with D perhaps matching TRBD1 (6 bases). The CDR3 covers 12 residues. V lost 5 bases to trimming and J lost 4 bases, with 8 bases between them. CDR3 bases: TGTGCCAGCAGTGAACAGGGCTATGGCTACACCTTC. Its translation is CASSEQGYGYTF.

CDR3 amino acids: CASSEALSKQETQYF. Here the CDR3 DNA reads TGTGCCAGCAGTGAAGCTTTATCTAAACAAGAGACCCAGTACTTC. The chain is built from TRBV6-1 and TRBJ2-5; D uncertain. V was shortened by 0 bases and J by 2 bases, with 10 bases between the two germline ends. The CDR3 loop spans 15 amino acids. Per germline, CDR1 MNHNS and CDR2 SASEGT.

The chain recombines TRBV19 with TRBJ2-3; TRBD1 matches 8 bases. The CDR3 totals 14 residues. V was clipped by 6 bases and J by 3 bases; unmatched bases: 5. CDR1 is LNHDA, CDR2 SQIVND, per germline (reference sequence). The DNA for the CDR3 is TGTGCCAGTAGGGACAGGGTATTGACAGATACGCAGTATTTT. Amino acids: CASRDRVLTDTQYF.